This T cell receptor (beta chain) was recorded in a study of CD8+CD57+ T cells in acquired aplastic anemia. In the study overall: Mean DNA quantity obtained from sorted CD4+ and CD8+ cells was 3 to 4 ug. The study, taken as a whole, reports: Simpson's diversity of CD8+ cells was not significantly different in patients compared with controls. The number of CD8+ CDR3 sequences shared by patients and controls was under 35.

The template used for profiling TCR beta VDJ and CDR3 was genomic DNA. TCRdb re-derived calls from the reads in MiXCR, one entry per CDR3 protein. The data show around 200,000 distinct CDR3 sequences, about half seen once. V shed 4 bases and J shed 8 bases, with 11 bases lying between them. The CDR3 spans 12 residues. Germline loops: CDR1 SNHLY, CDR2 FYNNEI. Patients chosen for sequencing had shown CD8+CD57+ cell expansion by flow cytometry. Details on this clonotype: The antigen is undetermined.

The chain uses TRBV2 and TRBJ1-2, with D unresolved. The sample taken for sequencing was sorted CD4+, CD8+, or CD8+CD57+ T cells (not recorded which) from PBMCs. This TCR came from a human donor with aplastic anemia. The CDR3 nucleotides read TGTGCCAGCAGTGCAGAGGGCCGAGGCTACACCTTC. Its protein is CASSAEGRGYTF.